This is a list of T cell receptor beta chains from one sample in a study of human T cells and chemical hapten exposure. From the RACE reads, TCRdb called clonotypes with MiXCR, one entry per CDR3 protein. The sample yields about 160,000 distinct CDR3 sequences, around a quarter seen once. The sequenced sample was whole blood, obtained in connection with sensitization to the hapten diphenylcyclopropenone (DPC). These receptors all stem from a young woman with alopecia areata. Some clones in this sample may be carry-over from other donors' samples. Both conserved end residues are part of each CDR3. A D gene is named only where the DNA matches it firmly. Clone size is given for some rows only: seen once, a few or many times, or a class if the clone is expanded.

V	length	D	size	J	DNA	CDR3
TRBV18	15	TRBD2	few	TRBJ2-7	TGTGCCAGCTCACCAGGCGGGAGAACCTCCTACGAGCAGTACTTC	CASSPGGRTSYEQYF
TRBV4-1	13	.	many	TRBJ2-5	TGCGCCAGCAGCCTTACAGGAGGCGAGACCCAGTACTTC	CASSLTGGETQYF
TRBV4-1	13	.	.	TRBJ2-3	TGCGCCAGCAGCCCTCAACTTCGAGATACGCAGTATTTT	CASSPQLRDTQYF
TRBV6-2/TRBV6-3	18	TRBD2	many	TRBJ2-3	TGTGCCAGCAGAACAGGGTTACTAGCGGACGAAAGCACAGATACGCAGTATTTT	CASRTGLLADESTDTQYF
TRBV4-1	15	.	.	TRBJ2-2	TGCGCCAGCAGCCAGCTCACAGGGAATTTAGGGGAGCTGTTTTTT	CASSQLTGNLGELFF
TRBV27	16	TRBD1	.	TRBJ1-6	TGTGCCAGCAGTTTTTCAAGTACAGGGGGGGTTTCACCCCTCCACTTT	CASSFSSTGGVSPLHF
TRBV2	14	.	.	TRBJ1-5	TGTGCCAGCAGTGAAGCAGAGGGGTGGCAGCCCCAGCATTTT	CASSEAEGWQPQHF
TRBV13	14	TRBD2	few	TRBJ2-1	TGTGCCAGCAGCCCAGGACTAGGCTACAATGAGCAGTTCTTC	CASSPGLGYNEQFF
TRBV7-2	18	TRBD2	few	TRBJ2-7	TGTGCCAGCAGCTTTACTAGCGGGAGGGCCGGGAGCTCCTACGAGCAGTACTTC	CASSFTSGRAGSSYEQYF
TRBV13	14	TRBD2	few	TRBJ2-7	TGTGCCAGCAGCTTACAGCTAGCGGGCTACGAGCAGTACTTC	CASSLQLAGYEQYF
TRBV4-1	13	.	.	TRBJ1-2	TGCGCCAGCAGCCAAGGACCCTACTATGGCTACACCTTC	CASSQGPYYGYTF
TRBV20-1	19	TRBD1	.	TRBJ1-5	TGCAGTGCGGGACAGGGAGGAGTTTCATGGGACTTGGCTGATCAGCCCCAGCATTTT	CSAGQGGVSWDLADQPQHF
TRBV4-1	13	.	.	TRBJ2-7	TGCGCCAGCAGCCAACTAGGGCGGCGCGAGCAGTACTTC	CASSQLGRREQYF
TRBV20-1	15	.	.	TRBJ2-7	TGCAGTGCTAGAGAGGGAGGAGGCTCCATCTACGAGCAGTACTTC	CSAREGGGSIYEQYF
TRBV29-1	14	TRBD2	.	TRBJ2-7	TGCAGCGTTGGAGGCGGGAGGGCAACCTACGAGCAGTACTTC	CSVGGGRATYEQYF
TRBV2	14	.	few	TRBJ2-1	TGTGCCAGCAGAGGTGGTAGTAGTAATAATGAGCAGTTCTTC	CASRGGSSNNEQFF
TRBV4-3	14	.	.	TRBJ1-4	TGCGCCAGCAGCCAAGCGGCAAGGGGTGAAAAACTGTTTTTT	CASSQAARGEKLFF
TRBV29-1	13	TRBD1	few	TRBJ2-3	TGCAGCGTCCAACAGGGGGGCGTAGATACGCAGTATTTT	CSVQQGGVDTQYF
TRBV29-1	11	.	.	TRBJ2-5	TGCAGCGTTAATCGGCAAGAGACCCAGTACTTC	CSVNRQETQYF
TRBV29-1	13	.	few	TRBJ2-2	TGCAGCGTTGATTTCAGGGGCACCGGGGAGCTGTTTTTT	CSVDFRGTGELFF
TRBV9	15	TRBD2	.	TRBJ2-3	TGTGCCAGCAGCCCAAGGGCGGGGGGCACAGATACGCAGTATTTT	CASSPRAGGTDTQYF
TRBV7-2	13	.	few	TRBJ2-5	TGTGCCAGCAGCTTACCAGGCCAAGAGACCCAGTACTTC	CASSLPGQETQYF
TRBV7-3	15	TRBD2	few	TRBJ2-3	TGTGCCAGCAGCCCTGGGGGGCTAGCGGGACGAGCGCAGTATTTT	CASSPGGLAGRAQYF
TRBV30	13	TRBD2	few	TRBJ2-1	TGTGCCTGGAGTTTATTAGCGGGGTGGGAGCAGTTCTTC	CAWSLLAGWEQFF
TRBV4-1	15	.	.	TRBJ1-5	TGCGCCAGCAGCCAAGAGCTCTATAGCAATCAGCCCCAGCATTTT	CASSQELYSNQPQHF
TRBV29-1	12	.	few	TRBJ1-3	TGCAGCGTAGTGTCTAGGCGAGACACCATATATTTT	CSVVSRRDTIYF
TRBV30	12	.	.	TRBJ1-2	TGTGCCTGGAGTAGTCGGAACTATGGCTACACCTTC	CAWSSRNYGYTF
TRBV5-1	15	TRBD2	few	TRBJ2-1	TGCGCCAGCAGCTTACTAGCGGGGGGGCCCGATGAGCAGTTCTTC	CASSLLAGGPDEQFF
TRBV29-1	12	.	many	TRBJ2-7	TGCAGCGCTGGGCAGGGGAATTACGAGCAGTACTTC	CSAGQGNYEQYF
TRBV12-3/TRBV12-4	14	TRBD1	.	TRBJ2-1	TGTGCCAGCACCCCCGGGACAGGGCACAATGAGCAGTTCTTC	CASTPGTGHNEQFF
TRBV20-1	13	.	.	TRBJ2-7	TGCAGTGCTCCAAGCGCGCCCTCCTACGAGCAGTACTTC	CSAPSAPSYEQYF
TRBV12-3/TRBV12-4	12	.	few	TRBJ1-2	TGTGCCAGTCGCGAGGGGGTCAATGGCTACACCTTC	CASREGVNGYTF
TRBV18	14	.	.	TRBJ1-5	TGTGCCAGCTCACCAGGGTGGGTCGGGCAGCCCCAGCATTTT	CASSPGWVGQPQHF
TRBV6-2/TRBV6-3	12	TRBD2	.	TRBJ2-5	TGTGCCAGTCTAGCGGGGGAAGAGACCCAGTACTTC	CASLAGEETQYF
TRBV20-1	14	.	.	TRBJ1-5	TGCAGTGCTAGAGATCAGATAAGCAATCAGCCCCAGCATTTT	CSARDQISNQPQHF
TRBV29-1	14	TRBD1	few	TRBJ1-2	TGCAGCTATTCCGACAGGGGAATGAGAAATGGCTACACCTTC	CSYSDRGMRNGYTF
TRBV7-2	12	.	few	TRBJ2-3	TGTGCCAGCAGCCCCGGGCGGCGTACGCAGTATTTT	CASSPGRRTQYF
TRBV24-1	13	.	few	TRBJ1-5	TGTGCCACCAGTGATTTGGAGAATCAGCCCCAGCATTTT	CATSDLENQPQHF
TRBV6-2/TRBV6-3	18	TRBD2	.	TRBJ2-3	TGTGCCAGCAGTTCCTCTTGGACTAGCGGGAGGGGCTCAGATACGCAGTATTTT	CASSSSWTSGRGSDTQYF
TRBV4-3	17	TRBD2	.	TRBJ2-3	TGCGCCAGCAGCCAAGAATCTAGCGGATCAAGGACAGATACGCAGTATTTT	CASSQESSGSRTDTQYF
TRBV25-1	15	.	.	TRBJ1-1	TGTGCCAGCAGTGAACGCCTTATGAAGAACACTGAAGCTTTCTTT	CASSERLMKNTEAFF
TRBV5-1	16	TRBD2	few	TRBJ2-3	TGCGCCAGCAGCGGGTCGGGGACTAGCGGGGGAGATACGCAGTATTTT	CASSGSGTSGGDTQYF
TRBV6-5	11	.	few	TRBJ2-1	TGTGCCAGCAGTGGGGGGCAGACTCAGTTCTTC	CASSGGQTQFF
TRBV11-2	13	.	.	TRBJ1-1	TGTGCCAGCAGTCTGATTAGGGGACTGGCAGCTTTCTTT	CASSLIRGLAAFF
TRBV27	13	TRBD2	many	TRBJ2-5	TGTGCCAGCAGCCTTTCCACTAGCGGGGCCCCGTACTTC	CASSLSTSGAPYF
TRBV27	12	.	.	TRBJ1-2	TGTGCCAGCTACAGGAGAAACTATGGCTACACCTTC	CASYRRNYGYTF
TRBV7-2	16	.	.	TRBJ2-3	TGTGCCAGCAGCTTAGTAGGGGGAGGGCTCGCAGATACGCAGTATTTT	CASSLVGGGLADTQYF
TRBV28	16	.	.	TRBJ1-3	TGTGCCAGCAAAGGAGGACAGTTCAATCCTGGAAACACCATATATTTT	CASKGGQFNPGNTIYF
TRBV4-3	14	.	.	TRBJ2-5	TGCGCCAGCAGCCTAAGGACGGGGGAGAAGACCCAGTACTTC	CASSLRTGEKTQYF
TRBV19	18	TRBD2	few	TRBJ2-1	TGTGCCAGTAGAAGACTAGCGGGAGGGCCTCGAGCTAGGAATGAGCAGTTCTTC	CASRRLAGGPRARNEQFF
TRBV7-7	14	.	.	TRBJ2-2	TGTGCTAGCAGCCCCCGACCGAACACCGGGGAGCTGTTTTTT	CASSPRPNTGELFF
TRBV28	14	.	few	TRBJ1-6	TGTGCCAGCAGTTTAGTACAGGCGGATTCACCCCTCCACTTT	CASSLVQADSPLHF
TRBV9	16	.	few	TRBJ2-1	TGTGCCAGCAGCGTAGGCCCGGCCCAGAGGTACAATGAGCAGTTCTTC	CASSVGPAQRYNEQFF
TRBV20-1	17	TRBD2	.	TRBJ2-5	TGCAGTGCTAGCCCACTAGCGGGGGGCCGTTCCCAAGAGACCCAGTACTTC	CSASPLAGGRSQETQYF